This T cell receptor beta chain was captured in a study of cytomegalovirus exposure and HLA in healthy donors. 60 Vbeta and 13 Jbeta primers were used in PCR. Data came from immunoSEQ multiplex PCR; TCRdb stores just in-frame clones and leaves some out. The repertoire holds more than 85,000 clones, with around four fifths as singletons. Unmatched junction bases numbered 9, after V lost 6 bases and J lost 6 bases. The CDR3 has 17 residues. CDR1 is MDHEN and CDR2 is SYDVKM in the germline V gene. The TCR originated in a man aged 30 to 45 in good health and CMV-seronegative. The chain joins TRBV28 to TRBJ2-2; 14 nucleotides match TRBD2. Input material: PBMCs. CDR3 in DNA: TGTGCCAGCAGCCTGGGACTAGCGGGAGTTGTTGCCGGGGAGCTGTTTTTT. This translates into CASSLGLAGVVAGELFF.